A selection of T cell receptor beta chains follows, all from one sample in a study of metastatic and nonmetastatic thyroid tumors. MiXCR was used by TCRdb to re-call the PCR reads. The table records more than 70,000 clones, 8.6% of them present only once. The material sequenced was blood. These receptors originate from a female donor with papillary thyroid cancer or a benign thyroid nodule (not recorded which). Some clones in this sample may be carry-over from other donors' samples. Each CDR3 is given with its conserved first and last residue. Each record gives: D gene, J gene, V gene, clone size, CDR3 protein, CDR3 DNA. A D gene is named only where the DNA matches it firmly. Clone size is stated in some rows and not others, as once, few, many or a class when expanded.

d_gene: NA; j_gene: TRBJ2-3; v_gene: TRBV6-1; abundance: NA; CDR3aa: CASRPGLSVDTQYF; CDR3nt: TGTGCCAGCAGACCTGGACTGTCTGTAGATACACAGTATTTT
d_gene: NA; j_gene: TRBJ1-1; v_gene: TRBV27; abundance: NA; CDR3aa: CASSLSGAIGTEAFF; CDR3nt: TGTGCCAGCAGTTTATCGGGGGCTATAGGCACTGAAGCTTTCTTT
d_gene: NA; j_gene: TRBJ2-5; v_gene: TRBV18; abundance: NA; CDR3aa: CASSPGQFQETQYF; CDR3nt: TGTGCCAGCTCACCCGGACAGTTCCAAGAGACCCAGTACTTC
d_gene: NA; j_gene: TRBJ2-3; v_gene: TRBV4-1; abundance: many; CDR3aa: CASSQDVIPSSTDTQYF; CDR3nt: TGCGCCAGCAGCCAAGATGTAATCCCCTCGAGCACAGATACGCAGTATTTT
d_gene: NA; j_gene: TRBJ1-2; v_gene: TRBV6-1; abundance: many; CDR3aa: CASSDNVWTTYGYTF; CDR3nt: TGTGCCAGCAGTGACAATGTTTGGACAACCTATGGCTACACCTTC
d_gene: TRBD1; j_gene: TRBJ1-1; v_gene: TRBV12-3/TRBV12-4; abundance: many; CDR3aa: CASSLGQGVTEAFF; CDR3nt: TGTGCCAGCAGCCTAGGACAGGGGGTAACTGAAGCTTTCTTT
d_gene: NA; j_gene: TRBJ2-5; v_gene: TRBV4-1; abundance: many; CDR3aa: CASSQVGNLDPETQYF; CDR3nt: TGCGCCAGCAGCCAAGTTGGGAATTTGGACCCAGAGACCCAGTACTTC
d_gene: NA; j_gene: TRBJ2-6; v_gene: TRBV30; abundance: NA; CDR3aa: CAWKSSGANVLTF; CDR3nt: TGTGCCTGGAAGTCCTCTGGGGCCAACGTCCTGACTTTC
d_gene: NA; j_gene: TRBJ2-1; v_gene: TRBV7-2; abundance: many; CDR3aa: CASSLALRTGEQFF; CDR3nt: TGTGCCAGCAGCTTAGCGCTTAGGACTGGCGAGCAGTTCTTC
d_gene: NA; j_gene: TRBJ2-3; v_gene: TRBV5-1; abundance: many; CDR3aa: CASSLETGRTDTQYF; CDR3nt: TGCGCCAGCAGCTTGGAGACGGGTCGCACAGATACGCAGTATTTT
d_gene: NA; j_gene: TRBJ2-1; v_gene: TRBV11-3; abundance: many; CDR3aa: CASSLDRRSQFF; CDR3nt: TGTGCCAGCAGCTTAGATAGACGTAGCCAGTTCTTC
d_gene: NA; j_gene: TRBJ1-2; v_gene: TRBV2; abundance: many; CDR3aa: CASRGLRGLDYGYTF; CDR3nt: TGTGCCAGCCGAGGTCTGAGGGGCCTTGACTATGGCTACACCTTC
d_gene: NA; j_gene: TRBJ1-1; v_gene: TRBV10-3; abundance: many; CDR3aa: CAISLQGNTEAFF; CDR3nt: TGTGCCATCAGTCTGCAGGGAAACACTGAAGCTTTCTTT
d_gene: TRBD1; j_gene: TRBJ2-2; v_gene: TRBV12-3/TRBV12-4; abundance: many; CDR3aa: CASSLRQGATGELFF; CDR3nt: TGTGCCAGCAGTTTGCGACAGGGGGCCACCGGGGAGCTGTTTTTT
d_gene: NA; j_gene: TRBJ1-1; v_gene: TRBV9; abundance: many; CDR3aa: CASSVESGDTEAFF; CDR3nt: TGTGCCAGCAGCGTAGAAAGTGGGGACACTGAAGCTTTCTTT
d_gene: TRBD1; j_gene: TRBJ1-6; v_gene: TRBV19; abundance: many; CDR3aa: CASSRGTGLSPLHF; CDR3nt: TGTGCCAGTAGTAGGGGGACAGGGTTGTCACCCCTCCACTTT
d_gene: NA; j_gene: TRBJ1-6; v_gene: TRBV15; abundance: few; CDR3aa: CATSRDWVGSPLHF; CDR3nt: TGTGCCACCAGCAGAGATTGGGTGGGTTCACCCCTCCACTTT
d_gene: NA; j_gene: TRBJ1-2; v_gene: TRBV6-1; abundance: few; CDR3aa: CASSEERGYGYTF; CDR3nt: TGTGCCAGCAGTGAAGAACGGGGCTATGGCTACACCTTC
d_gene: TRBD1; j_gene: TRBJ2-7; v_gene: TRBV30; abundance: NA; CDR3aa: CAYGGGTGSLEQYF; CDR3nt: TGTGCCTATGGAGGTGGGACAGGGAGCCTCGAGCAGTACTTC
d_gene: NA; j_gene: TRBJ1-2; v_gene: TRBV4-1; abundance: many; CDR3aa: CASSQFAGGGYGYTF; CDR3nt: TGCGCCAGCAGCCAGTTCGCAGGTGGGGGCTATGGCTACACCTTC
d_gene: TRBD2; j_gene: TRBJ2-2; v_gene: TRBV12-3/TRBV12-4; abundance: NA; CDR3aa: CASSLPQAGGSGTGELFF; CDR3nt: TGTGCCAGCAGTTTACCCCAAGCGGGGGGGTCGGGCACCGGGGAGCTGTTTTTT
d_gene: TRBD1; j_gene: TRBJ2-1; v_gene: TRBV27; abundance: many; CDR3aa: CASMGQGIYNEQFF; CDR3nt: TGTGCCAGCATGGGACAGGGTATTTACAATGAGCAGTTCTTC
d_gene: TRBD1; j_gene: TRBJ1-2; v_gene: TRBV6-1; abundance: few; CDR3aa: CATSLDRVNGYTF; CDR3nt: TGTGCCACCTCTCTAGACAGGGTGAATGGCTACACCTTC
d_gene: NA; j_gene: TRBJ1-6; v_gene: TRBV18; abundance: many; CDR3aa: CASSPPGTNINSPLHF; CDR3nt: TGTGCCAGCTCACCCCCCGGGACAAACATTAATTCACCCCTCCACTTT
d_gene: NA; j_gene: TRBJ1-5; v_gene: TRBV2; abundance: many; CDR3aa: CASSEAGRASQPQHF; CDR3nt: TGTGCCAGCAGTGAAGCTGGGAGGGCATCTCAGCCCCAGCATTTT
d_gene: TRBD2; j_gene: TRBJ2-5; v_gene: TRBV5-1; abundance: few; CDR3aa: CASSLEGSGGPGETQYF; CDR3nt: TGCGCCAGCAGCTTGGAGGGTAGCGGGGGGCCCGGGGAGACCCAGTACTTC
d_gene: NA; j_gene: TRBJ1-5; v_gene: TRBV20-1; abundance: once; CDR3aa: CSSRDLAPPVDQPQHF; CDR3nt: TGCAGTTCTAGAGATTTAGCCCCCCCGGTAGATCAGCCCCAGCATTTT
d_gene: TRBD1; j_gene: TRBJ2-7; v_gene: TRBV19; abundance: many; CDR3aa: CASRSTGGSYEQYF; CDR3nt: TGTGCCAGTAGATCGACAGGGGGCTCCTACGAGCAGTACTTC
d_gene: NA; j_gene: TRBJ1-1; v_gene: TRBV5-1; abundance: many; CDR3aa: CASSSDPSTEAFF; CDR3nt: TGCGCCAGCAGCTCGGACCCTAGCACTGAAGCTTTCTTT
d_gene: NA; j_gene: TRBJ1-6; v_gene: TRBV5-4; abundance: many; CDR3aa: CASSAPNSPLHF; CDR3nt: TGTGCCAGCAGCGCGCCAAATTCACCCCTCCACTTT
d_gene: NA; j_gene: TRBJ2-7; v_gene: TRBV6-1; abundance: NA; CDR3aa: CASSVDRGRGVSYEQYF; CDR3nt: TGTGCCAGCAGCGTCGATAGGGGGCGGGGGGTCTCCTACGAGCAGTACTTC
d_gene: TRBD2; j_gene: TRBJ2-5; v_gene: TRBV20-1; abundance: many; CDR3aa: CSAEGGSYPETQYF; CDR3nt: TGCAGTGCTGAGGGAGGGTCCTACCCAGAGACCCAGTACTTC
d_gene: NA; j_gene: TRBJ1-1; v_gene: TRBV20-1; abundance: few; CDR3aa: CSALQPPLNTEAFF; CDR3nt: TGCAGTGCTCTTCAGCCCCCCCTCAACACTGAAGCTTTCTTT
d_gene: TRBD2; j_gene: TRBJ2-3; v_gene: TRBV12-3/TRBV12-4; abundance: many; CDR3aa: CASSFAGTSGSTDTQYF; CDR3nt: TGTGCCAGCAGTTTCGCCGGGACTAGCGGGAGCACAGATACGCAGTATTTT
d_gene: NA; j_gene: TRBJ2-1; v_gene: TRBV20-1; abundance: many; CDR3aa: CSASGVSSYNEQFF; CDR3nt: TGCAGTGCTAGCGGGGTGAGCTCCTACAATGAGCAGTTCTTC
d_gene: TRBD2; j_gene: TRBJ2-1; v_gene: TRBV2; abundance: many; CDR3aa: CASRELAAGWNEQFF; CDR3nt: TGTGCCAGCAGGGAACTAGCGGCTGGGTGGAATGAGCAGTTCTTC
d_gene: NA; j_gene: TRBJ2-5; v_gene: TRBV7-2; abundance: many; CDR3aa: CASRGGAKETQYF; CDR3nt: TGTGCCAGCAGGGGGGGGGCGAAAGAGACCCAGTACTTC
d_gene: NA; j_gene: TRBJ2-3; v_gene: TRBV6-2/TRBV6-3; abundance: many; CDR3aa: CASSYSDVSDTQYF; CDR3nt: TGTGCCAGCAGTTACTCGGACGTATCTGATACGCAGTATTTT
d_gene: NA; j_gene: TRBJ2-6; v_gene: TRBV7-9; abundance: many; CDR3aa: CASSFFQPRLSGANVLTF; CDR3nt: TGTGCCAGCAGCTTTTTCCAGCCTCGACTCTCTGGGGCCAACGTCCTGACTTTC
d_gene: NA; j_gene: TRBJ2-1; v_gene: TRBV11-2; abundance: medium-sized; CDR3aa: CASSLISDYNEQFF; CDR3nt: TGTGCCAGCAGCTTAATTTCCGACTACAATGAGCAGTTCTTC